One and the same sample provided the 16 T cell receptor beta chains below, sequenced in a study of identical twins. TCRdb re-analysed the 5' RACE reads in MiXCR, keeping a single row per CDR3 protein. The repertoire includes around 370,000 distinct CDR3 sequences, approximately 9.1% of them detected once, and approximately 9.3% sits in the top ten. Sequenced material: naive T cells sorted from blood. The receptors stem from a woman in her forties or fifties in good health.

This clonotype has just a few counts. The chain joins TRBV6-5 to TRBJ2-1; TRBD1 matches at 8 bases. V was clipped by 5 bases and J by 5 bases; unmatched bases: 11. The CDR3 spans 16 residues. CDR1 MNHEY and CDR2 SVGAGI come from the germline V gene. The CDR3 protein is CASSQRTGYVHNEQFF. The CDR3 bases are TGTGCCAGCAGTCAGCGGACAGGGTATGTCCACAATGAGCAGTTCTTC.

The J gene is TRBJ2-1, the V gene TRBV23-1; TRBD2 might be the D (7 bases). TRBV23-1 is an ORF, with its function uncertain. The CDR3 runs 13 residues. CDR3 protein: CGGGRAFYNEQFF. CDR3 nucleotide sequence: TGCGGGGGGGGCAGGGCTTTTTACAATGAGCAGTTCTTC.

This chain uses TRBV27 with TRBJ2-3; D remains unclear. The CDR3 has 13 residues. Per the germline V gene, CDR1 is MNHEY and CDR2 is SMNVEV (reference sequence). V gave up 8 bases and J gave up 2 bases, with 11 bases separating them. The CDR3 nucleotides are TGTGCCAGCCAGGCGAGACCCACAGATACGCAGTATTTT. Translation: CASQARPTDTQYF.

V usage is TRBV20-1 and J usage is TRBJ2-1, with 7 nucleotides matching TRBD2. Germline V gene data show CDR1 as DFQATT and CDR2 as SNEGSKA (reference sequence). There are 14 residues in the CDR3. Trimming took 5 bases from V and 8 from J; bases not matched to a gene: 12. The CDR3 protein is CSASGDFTSDEQFF. Here the CDR3 DNA reads TGCAGTGCTTCTGGGGACTTTACTAGCGATGAGCAGTTCTTC.

This clonotype turned up a few times. V and J are TRBV7-3 and TRBJ2-7; no clear D gene. CDR3 length: 14 residues. Germline V gives CDR1 SGHTA, CDR2 FQGTGA. This chain's CDR3 is CVTSRSGSRYEQYF. In DNA, the CDR3 is TGTGTCACATCCCGATCGGGCAGCAGATACGAGCAGTACTTC.

The chain carries TRBV9 and TRBJ2-3, with D possibly matching TRBD2 (6 bases). The CDR3 extends over 15 amino acids. Between the trimmed V and J ends, which lost 3 bases and 2 bases, there was a span of 13 bases. Per the germline V gene, CDR1 is SGDLS and CDR2 is YYNGEE. CDR3 nucleotide sequence: TGTGCCAGCAGCGACCGGACGGGAGCCACAGATACGCAGTATTTT. This translates into CASSDRTGATDTQYF.

The chain employs TRBV20-1 and TRBJ2-7, with D tentatively TRBD1 or TRBD2 (5 bases each). CDR1 and CDR2 from the germline V gene are DFQATT and SNEGSKA (reference sequence). The CDR3 is made up of 12 amino acids. V was pared by 4 bases and J by 3 bases, with 10 bases between. The CDR3 loop is CSAKGPNYEQYV. As DNA, the CDR3 is TGCAGTGCTAAGGGACCCAACTACGAGCAGTACGTC.

This clonotype turned up a few times. The CDR3 DNA follows: TGCGCCAGCAGTAATGAACTGGGGGAGCTGTTTTTT. Translated, it gives CASSNELGELFF. The rearrangement joins TRBV5-1 to TRBJ2-2, with D unresolved. The CDR3 contains 12 residues. The germline V gene encodes CDR1 SGHRS and CDR2 YFSETQ. The ends were cut back, 5 bases at V and 8 bases at J, with 10 bases in the middle. The variable domain in full, with the rest retrieved from reference TRBV5-1 and TRBJ2-2, is KAGVTQTPRYLIKTRGQQVTLSCSPISGHRSVSWYQQTPGQGLQFLFEYFSETQRNKGNFPGRFSGRQFSNSRSEMNVSTLELGDSALYLCASSNELGELFFGEGSRLTVL.

There are a few counts of this clonotype. This chain uses TRBV20-1 with TRBJ2-1, with D perhaps matching TRBD2 (5 bases). The ends were cut back, 6 bases at V and 0 bases at J, with 9 bases in the middle. Germline V lookup: CDR1 DFQATT, CDR2 SNEGSKA (reference sequence). The CDR3 is 13 residues long. The CDR3 bases are TGCAGTGCCACTCGGGGCTCCTACAATGAGCAGTTCTTC. Its protein is CSATRGSYNEQFF.

The gene calls are TRBV12-3 or TRBV12-4 and TRBJ1-3, with D perhaps TRBD1 (5 bases). The CDR3 runs 14 residues. The V gene lost 1 base and the J gene lost 2 bases, with 6 bases spanning the gap. Written as DNA, the CDR3 is TGTGCCAGCAGTTTAGGGGGCCCTGGAAACACCATATATTTT. Translated: CASSLGGPGNTIYF.

This clonotype was detected many times. One end of the junction is discordant with germline, which a read error may explain. The chain employs TRBV18 and TRBJ2-1, with 8 bases fitting TRBD1. CDR1 is KGHSH, CDR2 LQKENI, per germline. CDR3 length: 13 amino acids. As DNA, the CDR3 is TGTGCCAGCTCACCACCGAGACAGGGGCTTCTGGTCTTC. It yields the protein CASSPPRQGLLVF.

This clonotype has a count of ten or more. V gene TRBV12-3 or TRBV12-4 combines with J gene TRBJ1-2; no clear D gene. The CDR3 covers 12 residues. Trimming shortened V by 3 bases and J by 6 bases, and 8 bases separated the two germline ends. The CDR3 loop is CASSFMGNGYTF. The CDR3 DNA reads as TGTGCCAGCAGTTTTATGGGGAATGGCTACACCTTC.

There are a few counts of this clonotype. Mismatch with germline at one junction end may stem from a read error. The V gene is TRBV3-1, the J gene TRBJ2-1, with 9 bases matching TRBD2. Germline CDR1 LGHDT, CDR2 YNNKEL (reference sequence). The CDR3 has 12 amino acids. The CDR3 here is CASSPLAGVFIF. The CDR3, as DNA: TGTGCCAGCAGCCCGTTAGCGGGAGTATTCATCTTC.

The chain has TRBV7-2 and TRBJ2-6; maybe TRBD2 (6 bases). V lost 0 bases, J lost 0 bases, and 18 bases lay in between. Germline values: CDR1 SGHTA, CDR2 FQGNSA. There are 20 residues in the CDR3. This chain's CDR3 is CASSLAGSGRPGSGANVLTF. CDR3 sequence (DNA): TGTGCCAGCAGCTTAGCGGGTAGCGGCCGTCCTGGCTCTGGGGCCAACGTCCTGACTTTC. The whole variable domain, remainder taken from reference TRBV7-2 and TRBJ2-6, is GAGVSQSPSNKVTEKGKDVELRCDPISGHTALYWYRQSLGQGLEFLIYFQGNSAPDKSGLPSDRFSAERTGGSVSTLTIQRTQQEDSAVYLCASSLAGSGRPGSGANVLTFGAGSRLTVL.

The chain is built from TRBV9 and TRBJ2-1; D might be TRBD1 or TRBD2, each matching 5 bases. Trimming took 0 bases from V and 2 from J, leaving 12 bases between them. Germline CDR1 reads SGDLS; CDR2 reads YYNGEE. This CDR3 spans 16 amino acids. CDR3 DNA: TGTGCCAGCAGCGTAGTGTTGGGGGTTCCCTACAATGAGCAGTTCTTC. This encodes CASSVVLGVPYNEQFF.

This clonotype was found many times. The chain carries TRBV5-1 and TRBJ1-3, with unresolved D. V lost 5 bases and J lost 3, with 6 bases in between. CDR3 length: 12 amino acids. CDR1 SGHRS and CDR2 YFSETQ come from the germline V gene. The CDR3 reads CASSTDGNTIYF. As DNA, the CDR3 is TGCGCCAGCAGTACGGATGGAAACACCATATATTTT.